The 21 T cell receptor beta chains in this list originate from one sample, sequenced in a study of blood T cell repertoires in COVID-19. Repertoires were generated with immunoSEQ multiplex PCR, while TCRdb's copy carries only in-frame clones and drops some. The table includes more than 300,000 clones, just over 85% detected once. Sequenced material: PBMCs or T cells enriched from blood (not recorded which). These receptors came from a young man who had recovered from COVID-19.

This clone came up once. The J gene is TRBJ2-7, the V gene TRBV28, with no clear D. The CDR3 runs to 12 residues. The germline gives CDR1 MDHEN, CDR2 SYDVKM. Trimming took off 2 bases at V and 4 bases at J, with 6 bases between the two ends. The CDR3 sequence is CASSLLEYEQYF. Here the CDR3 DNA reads TGTGCCAGCAGTTTACTAGAATACGAGCAGTACTTC.

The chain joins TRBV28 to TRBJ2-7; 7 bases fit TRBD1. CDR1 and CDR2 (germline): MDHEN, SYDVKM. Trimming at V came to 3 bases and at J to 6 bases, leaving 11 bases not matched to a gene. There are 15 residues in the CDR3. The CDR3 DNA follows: TGTGCCAGCAGTTTTTTGGTGACAGGGAATGGCGAGCAGTACTTC. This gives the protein CASSFLVTGNGEQYF.

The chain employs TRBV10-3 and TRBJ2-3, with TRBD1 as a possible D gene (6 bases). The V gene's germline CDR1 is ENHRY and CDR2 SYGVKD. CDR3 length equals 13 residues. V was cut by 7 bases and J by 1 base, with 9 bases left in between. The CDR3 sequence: CAIKGVGTDTQYF. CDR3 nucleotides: TGTGCCATCAAGGGGGTCGGCACAGATACGCAGTATTTT.

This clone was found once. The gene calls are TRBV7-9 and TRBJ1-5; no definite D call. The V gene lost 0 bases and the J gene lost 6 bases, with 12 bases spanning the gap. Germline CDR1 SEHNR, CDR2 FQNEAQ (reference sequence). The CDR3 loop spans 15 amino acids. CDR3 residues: CASSLASGIIQPQHF. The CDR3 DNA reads TGTGCCAGCAGCTTAGCGTCCGGGATAATTCAGCCCCAGCATTTT.

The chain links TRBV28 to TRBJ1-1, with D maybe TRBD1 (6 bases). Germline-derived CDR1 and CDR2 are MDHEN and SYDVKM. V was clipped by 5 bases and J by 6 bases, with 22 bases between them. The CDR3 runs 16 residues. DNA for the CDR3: TGTGCCAGCAGTACTCTGACTCAGGGGCGATCCGCTGAAGCTTTCTTT. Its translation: CASSTLTQGRSAEAFF.

The CDR3 DNA is TGTGCCAGCAACCCGAGACGGGGGGGATACGAAAAACTGTTTTTT. This translates into CASNPRRGGYEKLFF. The V and J genes are TRBV2 and TRBJ1-4; perhaps TRBD1 as D (5 bases). The V end was cut by 7 bases, the J end by 8 bases, with 20 bases between. Per the germline V gene, CDR1 is SNHLY and CDR2 is FYNNEI. The CDR3 length is 15 residues.

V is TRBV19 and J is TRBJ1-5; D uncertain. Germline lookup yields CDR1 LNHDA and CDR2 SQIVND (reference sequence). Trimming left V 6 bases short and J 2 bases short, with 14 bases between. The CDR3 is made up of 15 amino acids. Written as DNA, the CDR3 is TGTGCCAGTAGGCCGCAGCGGGCTGGCAATCAGCCCCAGCATTTT. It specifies CASRPQRAGNQPQHF.

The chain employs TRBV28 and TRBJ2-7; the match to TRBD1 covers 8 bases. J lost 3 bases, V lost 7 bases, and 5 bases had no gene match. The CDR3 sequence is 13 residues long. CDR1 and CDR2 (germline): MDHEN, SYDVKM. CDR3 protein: CASINRGSYEQYF. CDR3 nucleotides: TGTGCCAGCATCAACAGGGGGAGCTACGAGCAGTACTTC.

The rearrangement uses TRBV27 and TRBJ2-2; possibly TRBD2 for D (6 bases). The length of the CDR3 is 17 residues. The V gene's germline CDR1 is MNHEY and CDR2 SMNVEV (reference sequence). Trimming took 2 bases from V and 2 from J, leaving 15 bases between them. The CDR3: CASSLGFGGENTGELFF. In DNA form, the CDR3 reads TGTGCCAGCAGTTTAGGGTTTGGCGGGGAAAACACCGGGGAGCTGTTTTTT.

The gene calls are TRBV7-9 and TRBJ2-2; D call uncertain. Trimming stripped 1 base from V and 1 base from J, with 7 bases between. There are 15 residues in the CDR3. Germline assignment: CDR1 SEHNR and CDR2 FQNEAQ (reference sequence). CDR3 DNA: TGTGCCAGCAGCTTAGGGCACAGGAACACCGGGGAGCTGTTTTTT. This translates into CASSLGHRNTGELFF.

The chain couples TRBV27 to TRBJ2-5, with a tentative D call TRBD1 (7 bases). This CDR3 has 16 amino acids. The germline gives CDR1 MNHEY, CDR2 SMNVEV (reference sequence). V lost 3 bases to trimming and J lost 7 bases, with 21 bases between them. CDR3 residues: CASSFSRDRGGGTQYF. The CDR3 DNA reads TGTGCCAGCAGTTTCTCCCGGGACAGAGGGGGAGGGACCCAGTACTTC.

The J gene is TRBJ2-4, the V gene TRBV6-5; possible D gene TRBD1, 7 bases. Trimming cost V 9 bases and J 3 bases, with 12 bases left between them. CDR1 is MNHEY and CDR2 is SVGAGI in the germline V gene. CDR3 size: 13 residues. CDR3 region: CASAGGGKNIQYF. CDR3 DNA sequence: TGTGCCAGTGCAGGGGGAGGCAAAAACATTCAGTACTTC.

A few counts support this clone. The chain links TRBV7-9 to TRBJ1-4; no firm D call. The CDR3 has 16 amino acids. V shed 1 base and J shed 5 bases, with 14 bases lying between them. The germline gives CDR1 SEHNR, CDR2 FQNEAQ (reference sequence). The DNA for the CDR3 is TGTGCCAGCAGCTTAGGGGCGGGATCGGGGAATGAAAAACTGTTTTTT. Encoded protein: CASSLGAGSGNEKLFF.

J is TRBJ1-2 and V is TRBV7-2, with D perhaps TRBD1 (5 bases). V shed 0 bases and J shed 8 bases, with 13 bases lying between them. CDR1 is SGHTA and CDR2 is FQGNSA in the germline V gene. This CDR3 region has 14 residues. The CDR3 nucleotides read TGTGCCAGCAGCTTAGCGCCCGGGGGTTTCGGCTACACCTTC. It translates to CASSLAPGGFGYTF.

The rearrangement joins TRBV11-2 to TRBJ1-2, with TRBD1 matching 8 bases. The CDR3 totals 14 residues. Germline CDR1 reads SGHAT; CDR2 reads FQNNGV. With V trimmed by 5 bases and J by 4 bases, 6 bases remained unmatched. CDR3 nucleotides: TGTGCCAGCAGCGACCCCAGGGGGCTCTATGGCTACACCTTC. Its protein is CASSDPRGLYGYTF.

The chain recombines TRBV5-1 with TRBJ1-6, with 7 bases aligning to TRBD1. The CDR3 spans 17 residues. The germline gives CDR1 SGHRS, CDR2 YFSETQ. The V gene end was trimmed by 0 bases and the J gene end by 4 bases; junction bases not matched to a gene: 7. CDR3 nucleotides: TGCGCCAGCAGCTTGGGGGAACAGGGGTATTATAATTCACCCCTCCACTTT. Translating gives CASSLGEQGYYNSPLHF.

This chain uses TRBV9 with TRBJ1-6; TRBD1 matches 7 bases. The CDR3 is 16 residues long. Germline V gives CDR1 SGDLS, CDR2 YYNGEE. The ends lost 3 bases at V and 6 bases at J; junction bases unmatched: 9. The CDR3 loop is CASSAAYRGGNSPLHF. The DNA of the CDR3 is TGTGCCAGCAGCGCCGCCTACAGGGGAGGTAATTCACCCCTCCACTTT. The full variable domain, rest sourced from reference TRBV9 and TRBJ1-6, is DSGVTQTPKHLITATGQRVTLRCSPRSGDLSVYWYQQSLDQGLQFLIQYYNGEERAKGNILERFSAQQFPDLHSELNLSSLELGDSALYFCASSAAYRGGNSPLHFGNGTRLTVT.

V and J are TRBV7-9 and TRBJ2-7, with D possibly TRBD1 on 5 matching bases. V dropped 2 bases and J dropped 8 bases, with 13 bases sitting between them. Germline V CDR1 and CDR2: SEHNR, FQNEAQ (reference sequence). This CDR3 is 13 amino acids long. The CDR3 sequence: CASSLWTTYKQYF. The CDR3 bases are TGTGCCAGCAGCTTATGGACAACGTACAAGCAGTACTTC.

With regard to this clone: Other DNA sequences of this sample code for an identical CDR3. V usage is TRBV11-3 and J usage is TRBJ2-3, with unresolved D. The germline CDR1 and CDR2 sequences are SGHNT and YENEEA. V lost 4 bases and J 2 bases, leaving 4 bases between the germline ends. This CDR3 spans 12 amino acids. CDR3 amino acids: CASSSHTDTQYF. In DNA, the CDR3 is TGTGCCAGCAGCTCACACACAGATACGCAGTATTTT.

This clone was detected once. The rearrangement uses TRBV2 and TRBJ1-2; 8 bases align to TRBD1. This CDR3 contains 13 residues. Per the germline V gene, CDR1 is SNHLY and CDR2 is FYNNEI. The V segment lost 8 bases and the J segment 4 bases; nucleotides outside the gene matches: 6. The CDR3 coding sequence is TGTGCCAGCGCTGGGACAGGCGGCTATGGCTACACCTTC. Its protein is CASAGTGGYGYTF.

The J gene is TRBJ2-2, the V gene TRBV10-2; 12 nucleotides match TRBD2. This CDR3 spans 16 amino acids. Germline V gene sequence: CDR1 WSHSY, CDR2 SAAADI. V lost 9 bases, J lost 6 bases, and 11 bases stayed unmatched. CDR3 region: CASSSGGAVVAGELFF. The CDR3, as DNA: TGCGCCAGTTCTAGCGGGGGGGCCGTTGTAGCCGGGGAGCTGTTTTTT.